The rows below give T cell receptor beta chains drawn from one sample of a study of T cell repertoires in cytomegalovirus infection. The antigens of these receptors remain unknown. TCRdb recomputed calls from the reads with MiXCR, one row per CDR3 protein. This sample has 550,000 to 850,000 distinct CDR3 sequences, with around 30% found just once. The sequenced sample was cultured PBMCs, obtained from culture after CMV antigen stimulation. The receptors shown here come from a human donor in good health (CMV status not recorded). Some clones in this sample may be carry-over from other donors' samples. Both conserved end residues are trimmed from each CDR3. The order of the fields is D gene, CDR3 length, V gene, J gene, CDR3 protein. A D gene is named only where the DNA matches it firmly.

-	15	TRBV7-6	TRBJ2-3	ASRLVRWGTSTDTQY
TRBD2	13	TRBV7-2	TRBJ2-1	ASRPTGGSYNEQF
TRBD2	13	TRBV20-1	TRBJ2-5	SASSLAALQETQY
-	11	TRBV24-1	TRBJ1-5	ATSKWGNQPQH
TRBD2	15	TRBV6-1	TRBJ2-7	ASSYPTSGASSYEQY
TRBD2	15	TRBV23-1	TRBJ2-1	ASIGSFAGDPYNEQF
TRBD2	14	TRBV7-2	TRBJ2-7	ASSPRRTSGSLEQY
-	11	TRBV28	TRBJ1-1	ASSLGIRFEAF
TRBD1	14	TRBV7-2	TRBJ2-1	ASSLEGTGGDNEQF
-	12	TRBV6-2/TRBV6-3	TRBJ2-3	ATSEGRYGDTQY
-	13	TRBV25-1	TRBJ1-3	ASSEFIGEANTIY
-	13	TRBV18	TRBJ1-1	ASSPPVAGNTEAF
-	13	TRBV7-9	TRBJ1-2	ASSSPGKSNYGYT
-	13	TRBV7-8	TRBJ1-5	ASSLEAGRLGPQH
-	11	TRBV7-9	TRBJ2-1	ASSFSSVNEQF
-	12	TRBV7-2	TRBJ2-1	ASSLRPDSNEQF
TRBD1	10	TRBV11-2	TRBJ1-5	ASSSGGQGMH
TRBD2	14	TRBV11-2	TRBJ2-2	ASSLGQREVSGELF
-	11	TRBV10-2	TRBJ2-1	ASSMEVINEQF
TRBD2	11	TRBV11-2	TRBJ2-7	ASSSMRELEQY
-	14	TRBV12-3/TRBV12-4	TRBJ1-5	ASSQEGWGGHQPQH
-	13	TRBV7-2	TRBJ2-7	ASSLEAGSIYEQY
-	11	TRBV12-3/TRBV12-4	TRBJ1-2	ASSFGGGSGYT
TRBD1	12	TRBV12-3/TRBV12-4	TRBJ1-1	ASRGQGRGTEAF
-	12	TRBV20-1	TRBJ2-1	SAGGRGPYGEQF
-	12	TRBV7-2	TRBJ1-6	ASSAGRTLSPLH
TRBD1	10	TRBV12-3/TRBV12-4	TRBJ2-2	ASSGQARELF
-	16	TRBV5-1	TRBJ2-7	ASSLDLWGPKTLYEQY
TRBD1	13	TRBV6-2/TRBV6-3	TRBJ2-7	ASSYGGTGGYEQY
-	15	TRBV15	TRBJ2-1	ATSRDMRANSYNEQF
-	13	TRBV7-2	TRBJ2-1	ASSFAAALDNEQF
TRBD2	14	TRBV6-1	TRBJ2-5	ASSGYLGTNQETQY
TRBD2	14	TRBV24-1	TRBJ2-1	ATSGRPSGGSNEQF
-	9	TRBV7-6	TRBJ2-5	ASSPGQPQY
-	12	TRBV28	TRBJ1-5	ASSFGLAGQPQH
TRBD2	14	TRBV7-2	TRBJ2-1	ASSLGSAGGNNEQF
-	9	TRBV10-3	TRBJ2-3	ATKMSDTQY
-	10	TRBV29-1	TRBJ1-2	SVSGVDYGYT
TRBD1	13	TRBV28	TRBJ2-7	ASKPRQGLFYEQY
TRBD1	18	TRBV7-9	TRBJ1-5	ASSLGPLVTGGGSNQPQH
-	13	TRBV27	TRBJ2-1	ASSLQGWANNEQF
TRBD2	14	TRBV10-3	TRBJ2-1	AISGMGREGDNEQF
TRBD2	14	TRBV20-1	TRBJ2-1	SARDLGLAGTDEQF
-	13	TRBV11-3	TRBJ2-4	ASSLAPGLGNIQY
-	10	TRBV12-5	TRBJ2-1	ASGRQNNEQF
-	12	TRBV4-1	TRBJ1-2	ASSQARHHYGYT
-	11	TRBV4-1	TRBJ1-2	ASSHQANYGYT
-	12	TRBV3-1	TRBJ2-3	ASSQEAGSDTQY
-	13	TRBV19	TRBJ1-6	ASRRDPDLGSPLH
TRBD1	13	TRBV5-4	TRBJ2-1	ASSLAQGADNEQF
TRBD2	13	TRBV27	TRBJ2-1	ASSFGIAGRNEQF
-	13	TRBV6-1	TRBJ1-1	ASSQSVGLSTEAF
-	13	TRBV10-2	TRBJ1-5	ASSDQGRARQPQH